The 9 T cell receptor beta chains below all came from one sample that was sequenced in a study of T cell changes during pregnancy in multiple sclerosis. Only in-frame clones appear in the TCRdb table, and some are missing; sequencing was by immunoSEQ multiplex PCR. The sample comprises 45,000 to 70,000 clones, about 94% of which are singletons, and about 2.5% rests with the top ten. Here the sequenced sample was peripheral blood, taken in the third trimester of pregnancy. These receptors were taken from a female donor in good health, enrolled as a control in a pregnancy study.

The chain carries TRBV7-9 and TRBJ2-5, with a weak D call TRBD1 (5 bases). This CDR3 is built from 12 residues. Trimming took 8 bases from V and 7 from J, leaving 14 bases between them. CDR1 and CDR2 from the germline V gene are SEHNR and FQNEAQ (reference sequence). The CDR3 coding sequence is TGTGCCAGCTCTCTTGGGGCCAGGACCCAGTACTTC. This gives the protein CASSLGARTQYF.

V is TRBV18 and J is TRBJ2-3; 9 bases are a match to TRBD1. Germline V CDR1 and CDR2: KGHSH, LQKENI. The length of the CDR3 is 13 residues. Trimming cost V 6 bases and J 6 bases; bases outside gene matches: 4. The CDR3 loop reads CASSGTGRDTQYF. CDR3 nucleotides: TGTGCCAGCTCCGGGACAGGGCGGGATACGCAGTATTTT.

The chain combines TRBV30 with TRBJ2-3; 9 nucleotides match TRBD1. CDR3 size: 14 residues. Germline V gene lookup returns CDR1 GTSNPN and CDR2 SVGIG (reference sequence). Trimming at V came to 3 bases and at J to 3 bases, leaving 4 bases not matched to a gene. This CDR3 reads CAWRDGTGTDTQYF. CDR3 nucleotides: TGTGCCTGGAGAGACGGGACAGGGACAGATACGCAGTATTTT. The full variable domain, rest sourced from reference TRBV30 and TRBJ2-3, is SQTIHQWPATLVQPVGSPLSLECTVEGTSNPNLYWYRQAAGRGLQLLFYSVGIGQISSEVPQNLSASRPQDRQFILSSKKLLLSDSGFYLCAWRDGTGTDTQYFGPGTRLTVL.

This chain links TRBV4-3 with TRBJ1-4; D call uncertain. Looked up from germline, CDR1 is LGHNA and CDR2 is YSLEER. This CDR3 has 15 amino acids. Trimming shortened V by 1 base and J by 5 bases, and 11 bases separated the two germline ends. CDR3 region: CASSQVSVTNEKLFF. The CDR3 coding sequence is TGCGCCAGCAGCCAAGTATCAGTTACGAATGAAAAACTGTTTTTT.

V gene TRBV5-4 combines with J gene TRBJ1-1, with D hard to call. CDR1 SGHNT and CDR2 YYREEE come from the germline V gene (reference sequence). The germline V and J ends were trimmed by 6 bases and 1 base, with 10 bases remaining between them. The CDR3 loop spans 13 amino acids. The CDR3 DNA reads TGTGCCAGCAATACGGGAACGAACACTGAAGCTTTCTTT. This encodes CASNTGTNTEAFF.

In regard to this clone: This sample also contains other DNA sequences that code for the same CDR3. The rearrangement joins TRBV11-3 to TRBJ2-7, with 7 bases that match TRBD2. The CDR3 loop spans 14 amino acids. The trim removed 2 bases at V and 2 bases at J, leaving 3 bases unmatched. Germline V gene sequence: CDR1 SGHNT, CDR2 YENEEA. In DNA, the CDR3 is TGTGCCAGCAGCTTATCGGGGGGTGCCTACGAGCAGTACTTC. This encodes CASSLSGGAYEQYF.

J is TRBJ1-4 and V is TRBV11-2; 8 nucleotides align to TRBD1. Germline-derived CDR1 and CDR2 are SGHAT and FQNNGV. J lost 2 bases, V lost 3 bases, and 2 bases had no gene match. The CDR3 runs to 15 residues. The CDR3, as DNA: TGTGCCAGCAGCTTCCGACAGGGGACTAATGAAAAACTGTTTTTT. Translation: CASSFRQGTNEKLFF.

The V gene is TRBV5-1, the J gene TRBJ1-2, with D hard to call. Trimming removed 0 bases from V and 1 base from J, with 4 bases in between. Germline loops: CDR1 SGHRS, CDR2 YFSETQ. The CDR3 has 13 amino acids. CDR3 in DNA: TGCGCCAGCAGCTTGGCCAATAACTATGGCTACACCTTC. Protein: CASSLANNYGYTF.

CDR3 residues: CASSSGLERSYEQYF. Here the CDR3 DNA reads TGTGCCAGCAGCTCCGGACTAGAAAGATCCTACGAGCAGTACTTC. V gene TRBV28 combines with J gene TRBJ2-7; TRBD2 aligns across 7 bases. Trimming took 6 bases from V and 1 from J; bases not matched to a gene: 9. The CDR3 spans 15 residues. The germline CDR1 and CDR2 sequences are MDHEN and SYDVKM.